The sequence of this T cell receptor beta chain was determined in a study of blood T cell repertoires in COVID-19. Study background: Material from acute and convalescent COVID-19 was sourced from the United States, Italy and Spain.

Patients in Seattle were enrolled during active infection, then followed longitudinally. From germline, CDR1 is SEHNR and CDR2 FQNEAQ (reference sequence). This CDR3 is built from 14 residues. The V end lost 0 bases, the J end lost 0 bases, and 5 bases lay between the germline ends. In the original workflow: How many nucleated cells were present was estimated from reference gene primer amplification. The repertoire was sequenced with immunoSEQ multiplex PCR; TCRdb's copy has only in-frame clones and lacks some. The V and J calls and clone size were taken over from that table, and D and trimming were inferred from the DNA. The sample includes under 450,000 clones, 86% seen only once; the top ten take roughly 7.2%.

This sequence originates from a woman aged 60-75 years with COVID-19, enrolled during active disease. The chain is built from TRBV7-9 and TRBJ1-1, with a tentative D call TRBD1 (5 bases). The sample consisted of peripheral blood. The CDR3 reads CASSLAGVNTEAFF. CDR3 DNA: TGTGCCAGCAGCTTAGCAGGGGTGAACACTGAAGCTTTCTTT. Combining the CDR3 with reference TRBV7-9 and TRBJ1-1 gives the whole variable domain DTGVSQNPRHKITKRGQNVTFRCDPISEHNRLYWYRQTLGQGPEFLTYFQNEAQLEKSRLLSDRFSAERPKGSFSTLEIQRTEQGDSAMYLCASSLAGVNTEAFFGQGTRLTVV.